This T cell receptor beta chain stems from a study of PD-L1 blockade in urothelial cancer. Study summary: Researchers found blood samples held a median of around 140,000 T cells.

Study-wide points: Stronger expansion of tumor-associated clones in blood at 3 weeks distinguished durable-benefit patients.

Germline assignment: CDR1 WNHNN and CDR2 SYGVQD (reference sequence). The germline V and J ends were trimmed by 3 bases and 6 bases, with 15 bases remaining between them. The length of the CDR3 is 14 residues. Stated time point: pretreatment peripheral blood. Sequenced by immunoSEQ multiplex PCR; TCRdb stores in-frame clones only, minus some. The sample holds more than 35,000 clones, around 81% seen once. For this clone: Its antigen remains unknown.

The sequence derives from a man at least 80 years old with urothelial cancer. The rearrangement joins TRBV10-1 to TRBJ2-7; a possible D gene is TRBD1 (6 bases). The sample was PBMCs, taken around atezolizumab (anti-PD-L1) treatment. CDR3: CASSDLRQGSEQYF. CDR3 in DNA: TGCGCCAGCAGTGATTTACGGCAGGGGTCCGAGCAGTACTTC.